Shown below are 27 T cell receptor beta chains from a single sample sequenced in a study of T cell responses to AZD1222 COVID-19 vaccine. Repertoires were generated with immunoSEQ multiplex PCR, while TCRdb's copy carries only in-frame clones and drops some. The table shows about 150,000 clones, with 90% occurring only once. Sequencing used peripheral blood, obtained 28 days after the second AZD1222 dose. These receptor sequences come from an adult who received the AZD1222 COVID-19 vaccine.

This sequence joins TRBV6-5 and TRBJ1-6; D may be TRBD1 (5 bases). This CDR3 spans 14 amino acids. Trimming shortened V by 5 bases and J by 5 bases, and 10 bases separated the two germline ends. Germline V gene sequence: CDR1 MNHEY, CDR2 SVGAGI. The CDR3 nucleotides read TGTGCCAGCAGTCCGGGACCTCATAATTCACCCCTCCACTTT. It yields the protein CASSPGPHNSPLHF.

The chain carries TRBV5-5 and TRBJ2-7; no clear D gene. Per germline, CDR1 SGHKS and CDR2 YYEKEE (reference sequence). Deletions cut 1 base from V and 2 bases from J, with 16 bases between. The CDR3 loop spans 16 amino acids. The DNA of the CDR3 is TGTGCCAGCAGCTTGATGATATTGGATTCAACCTACGAGCAGTACTTC. Amino acids: CASSLMILDSTYEQYF.

The rearrangement uses TRBV25-1 and TRBJ2-7; maybe TRBD1 (6 bases). CDR1 is MGHDK and CDR2 is SYGVNS in the germline V gene. This CDR3 comprises 13 residues. The V and J ends lost 6 bases and 2 bases respectively, with 11 bases between them. The CDR3 is CASSPRQAYEQYF. CDR3 bases: TGTGCCAGCAGCCCGAGACAGGCCTACGAGCAGTACTTC.

The chain uses TRBV11-2 and TRBJ1-3; 9 bases are a match to TRBD1. Trimming at V came to 5 bases and at J to 4 bases, leaving 9 bases not matched to a gene. The CDR3 loop spans 16 amino acids. Germline lookup yields CDR1 SGHAT and CDR2 FQNNGV. CDR3 in DNA: TGTGCCAGCAGCGACCCGGGACAGGGATACGGAAACACCATATATTTT. Its translation is CASSDPGQGYGNTIYF.

The V and J genes are TRBV2 and TRBJ2-1; 9 nucleotides match TRBD1. Germline V lookup: CDR1 SNHLY, CDR2 FYNNEI. The CDR3 length is 16 residues. Unmatched junction bases numbered 7, after V lost 5 bases and J lost 2 bases. CDR3 loop: CASSPQTGGTYNEQFF. CDR3 bases: TGTGCCAGCAGTCCCCAGACAGGGGGGACCTACAATGAGCAGTTCTTC. Combining the CDR3 with reference TRBV2 and TRBJ2-1 gives the whole variable domain EPEVTQTPSHQVTQMGQEVILRCVPISNHLYFYWYRQILGQKVEFLVSFYNNEISEKSEIFDDQFSVERPDGSNFTLKIRSTKLEDSAMYFCASSPQTGGTYNEQFFGPGTRLTVL.

This rearrangement joins TRBV7-3 to TRBJ1-3, with TRBD1 as a possible D gene (6 bases). The V end lost 4 bases, the J end lost 3 bases, and 10 bases lay between the germline ends. Per germline, CDR1 SGHTA and CDR2 FQGTGA. The CDR3 covers 14 residues. The CDR3 loop is CASSSSDSGNTIYF. The CDR3 bases are TGTGCCAGCAGCTCCTCGGACAGTGGAAACACCATATATTTT.

This clone appeared a single time. The chain joins TRBV28 to TRBJ1-2; possibly TRBD1 for D (5 bases). Trimming pared 8 bases from V and 4 bases from J, leaving 14 bases between. The length of the CDR3 is 13 residues. The V gene's germline CDR1 is MDHEN and CDR2 SYDVKM. CDR3 residues: CASGSGGGYGYTF. CDR3 DNA sequence: TGTGCCAGCGGCTCGGGGGGAGGCTATGGCTACACCTTC.

V usage is TRBV7-9 and J usage is TRBJ1-1, with unresolved D. In germline, CDR1 is SEHNR, CDR2 FQNEAQ (reference sequence). The CDR3 covers 17 residues. Trimming stripped 1 base from V and 3 bases from J, with 18 bases between. The DNA for the CDR3 is TGTGCCAGCAGCTTAGACTTCTCCACGGCCACGCACACTGAAGCTTTCTTT. As protein: CASSLDFSTATHTEAFF.

The rearrangement joins TRBV6-6 to TRBJ2-5; 9 nucleotides line up with TRBD2. Unmatched junction bases numbered 6, after V lost 0 bases and J lost 4 bases. This CDR3 comprises 16 residues. Germline CDR1 and CDR2: MNHNY and SVGAGI (reference sequence). CDR3 sequence reads: CASSYSLAGALETQYF. The CDR3 nucleotides read TGTGCCAGCAGTTACTCGTTAGCGGGAGCGCTAGAGACCCAGTACTTC.

The V call is TRBV30, the J call TRBJ1-2; TRBD1 matches at 8 bases. The CDR3 loop spans 15 amino acids. CDR1 and CDR2 (germline): GTSNPN, SVGIG (reference sequence). The J segment lost 4 bases and the V segment lost 2 bases, leaving 9 bases of the junction unmatched. The CDR3 loop is CAWSLRTGSRYGYTF. CDR3 in DNA: TGTGCCTGGAGTCTGCGGACAGGGAGCCGCTATGGCTACACCTTC.

This chain uses TRBV6-5 with TRBJ1-1; the D gene is possibly TRBD1 (5 bases). The CDR3 consists of 14 residues. CDR1 and CDR2 (germline): MNHEY, SVGAGI. Trimming shortened V by 0 bases and J by 10 bases, and 15 bases separated the two germline ends. This CDR3 reads CASSYSIRAGVAFF. CDR3 nucleotides: TGTGCCAGCAGTTACTCGATCAGGGCCGGAGTAGCTTTCTTT.

This chain links TRBV6-2 or TRBV6-3 with TRBJ2-7, with D unresolved. Germline CDR1 is MNHEY and CDR2 is SVGEGT. This CDR3 contains 11 residues. Trimming pared 5 bases from V and 6 bases from J, leaving 8 bases between. The DNA of the CDR3 is TGTGCCAGCAGTAAGACCCGCGAGCAGTACTTC. This translates into CASSKTREQYF.

The chain joins TRBV19 to TRBJ1-5; a weak D match, TRBD1 (5 bases). Trimming pared 6 bases from V and 7 bases from J, leaving 10 bases between. Germline V CDR1 and CDR2: LNHDA, SQIVND (reference sequence). This CDR3 spans 12 amino acids. CDR3 amino acids: CASRWGDQPQHF. CDR3 in DNA: TGTGCCAGTAGATGGGGGGACCAGCCCCAGCATTTT.

This chain joins TRBV28 and TRBJ1-5, with 10 bases matching TRBD1. The CDR3 contains 15 residues. The V segment lost 1 base and the J segment 8 bases; nucleotides outside the gene matches: 5. The germline V gene has CDR1 MDHEN and CDR2 SYDVKM. CDR3 in DNA: TGTGCCAGCAGTTTATTCGGGACAGGGGTTGAGCCCCAGCATTTT. It codes for CASSLFGTGVEPQHF.

This sequence joins TRBV6-4 and TRBJ1-3; D might be TRBD1 (5 bases). Germline V gives CDR1 MRHNA, CDR2 SNTAGT. Trimming removed 9 bases at V and 0 bases at J, with 18 bases between. CDR3 size: 16 residues. CDR3 region: CARGHRVGASGNTIYF. CDR3 sequence (DNA): TGTGCCAGGGGCCATCGGGTCGGGGCCTCTGGAAACACCATATATTTT.

V and J are TRBV4-1 and TRBJ2-7, with 7 positions matching TRBD2. The germline V gene has CDR1 MGHRA and CDR2 YSYEKL. V lost 2 bases and J lost 0; bases outside the gene matches: 1. CDR3 length equals 14 residues. The CDR3, as DNA: TGCGCCAGCAGCCAAAGGGACTACTCCTACGAGCAGTACTTC. This translates into CASSQRDYSYEQYF.

This chain uses TRBV12-3 or TRBV12-4 with TRBJ1-3; no reliable D call. Trimming removed 3 bases at V and 1 base at J, with 1 base between. The CDR3 contains 12 residues. This CDR3 is CASSLSGNTIYF. The CDR3 DNA sequence: TGTGCCAGCAGTTTGTCTGGAAACACCATATATTTT.

The rearrangement uses TRBV5-6 and TRBJ1-3; D not resolved. Between the trimmed V and J ends, which lost 1 base and 7 bases, there was a span of 15 bases. This CDR3 is 15 amino acids long. Per germline, CDR1 SGHDT and CDR2 YYEEEE. The CDR3 region is CASSLRGIGSNTIYF. The CDR3 DNA follows: TGTGCCAGCAGCTTGCGAGGGATTGGAAGCAACACCATATATTTT.

This sequence joins TRBV24-1 and TRBJ1-4; D is perhaps TRBD1 (6 bases). V was trimmed by 9 bases and J by 6 bases, leaving 16 bases between them. Germline CDR1 is KGHDR and CDR2 is SFDVKD. There are 14 residues in the CDR3. The CDR3 DNA sequence: TGTGCCACCTCACCGGGGGGCCAGGATGAAAAACTGTTTTTT. It specifies CATSPGGQDEKLFF.

The chain employs TRBV28 and TRBJ1-2; D possibly corresponds to TRBD1 (5 bases). The CDR3 spans 13 residues. Per germline, CDR1 MDHEN and CDR2 SYDVKM. With 5 bases removed from V and 3 bases from J, the gap between germline ends came to 10 bases. The CDR3 DNA sequence: TGTGCCAGCAGTCCGGGACTGTACTATGGCTACACCTTC. Translation: CASSPGLYYGYTF.

V usage is TRBV20-1 and J usage is TRBJ2-1; no definite D call. The CDR3 is 11 amino acids. The V end was cut by 2 bases, the J end by 5 bases, with 4 bases between. Germline V lookup: CDR1 DFQATT, CDR2 SNEGSKA (reference sequence). The CDR3 coding sequence is TGCAGTGCTAGATACCACAATGAGCAGTTCTTC. As protein: CSARYHNEQFF.

The CDR3 here is CASSPPRTGVSYNSPLHF. The CDR3, as DNA: TGTGCCAGCTCACCACCCCGCACGGGGGTCTCCTATAATTCACCCCTCCACTTT. The chain combines TRBV18 with TRBJ1-6; D possibly corresponds to TRBD1 (5 bases). CDR3 length equals 18 residues. Trimming cost V 0 bases and J 0 bases, with 12 bases left between them. Germline V gene sequence: CDR1 KGHSH, CDR2 LQKENI.

CDR3 nucleotide sequence: TGTGCCAGCAGCCGACTAGCGGGGGGGTATACGCAGTATTTT. Protein: CASSRLAGGYTQYF. The chain recombines TRBV2 with TRBJ2-3; 14 bases agree with TRBD2. V shed 6 bases and J 7 bases; nucleotides not matched to a gene: 3. Germline-derived CDR1 and CDR2 are SNHLY and FYNNEI. The CDR3 is 14 residues long.

V is TRBV5-6 and J is TRBJ2-2; unclear D gene. This CDR3 has 12 residues. Germline CDR1 is SGHDT and CDR2 is YYEEEE. V shed 5 bases and J shed 5 bases, with 7 bases lying between them. This CDR3 reads CASSSTTGELFF. CDR3 sequence (DNA): TGTGCCAGCAGTTCTACGACCGGGGAGCTGTTTTTT.

The rearrangement joins TRBV5-1 to TRBJ2-7, with TRBD1 matching over 9 bases. V was pared by 7 bases and J by 6 bases, with 8 bases of the junction left unmatched. The germline CDR1 and CDR2 sequences are SGHRS and YFSETQ. This CDR3 has 13 residues. DNA for the CDR3: TGCGCCAGCTCGCCGGGACAGGGTACCGAGCAGTACTTC. This codes for CASSPGQGTEQYF.

The gene calls are TRBV4-3 and TRBJ1-2, with 12 bases that match TRBD1. CDR1 and CDR2 (germline): LGHNA, YSLEER. J was trimmed by 7 bases and V by 1 base; bases with no gene match: 7. This CDR3 region has 16 residues. This CDR3 is CASSQAGQGAFVGYTF. As DNA, the CDR3 is TGCGCCAGCAGCCAAGCGGGACAGGGGGCGTTTGTTGGCTACACCTTC.

The V gene is TRBV12-3 or TRBV12-4, the J gene TRBJ1-5; the D is unclear. The CDR3 spans 13 residues. Trimming left V 7 bases short and J 3 bases short, with 10 bases between. CDR3 loop: CASNHGTNQPQHF. CDR3 nucleotide sequence: TGTGCCAGCAACCATGGCACCAATCAGCCCCAGCATTTT.